The text below deals with one T cell receptor (beta chain). The protocol was immunoSEQ multiplex PCR, while the TCRdb copy is restricted to in-frame clones and leaves out a portion. The repertoire holds under 200,000 clones, with about four fifths as singletons. This sample was included in a study of blood T cell repertoires in COVID-19. V was pared by 0 bases and J by 6 bases, with 6 bases of the junction left unmatched. This CDR3 region has 16 residues. In germline, CDR1 is LGHNA, CDR2 YSLEER. The chain combines TRBV4-3 with TRBJ2-1; 9 nucleotides align to TRBD2. This clonotype originated in a man in his late teens or twenties with active or convalescent COVID-19. Sequences were obtained from peripheral blood. The CDR3 sequence is CASSQDPPSGANEQFF. CDR3 nucleotides: TGCGCCAGCAGCCAAGATCCGCCTAGCGGGGCCAATGAGCAGTTCTTC.